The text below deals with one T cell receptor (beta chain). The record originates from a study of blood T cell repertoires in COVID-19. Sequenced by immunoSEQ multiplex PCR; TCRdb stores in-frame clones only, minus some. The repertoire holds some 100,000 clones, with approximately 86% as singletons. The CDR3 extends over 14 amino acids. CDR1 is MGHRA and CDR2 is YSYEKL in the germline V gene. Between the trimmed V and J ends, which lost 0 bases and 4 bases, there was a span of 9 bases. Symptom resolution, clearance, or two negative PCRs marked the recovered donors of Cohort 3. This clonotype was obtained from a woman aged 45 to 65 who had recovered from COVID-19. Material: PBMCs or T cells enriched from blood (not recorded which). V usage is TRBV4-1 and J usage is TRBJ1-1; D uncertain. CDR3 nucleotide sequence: TGCGCCAGCAGCCAAGATCGACTCTCCACTGAAGCTTTCTTT. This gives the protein CASSQDRLSTEAFF.